The next 25 T cell receptor beta chains were all read from a single sample in a study of blood T cell repertoires in COVID-19. TCRdb's copy holds only in-frame clones and misses some; the assay was immunoSEQ multiplex PCR. Of approximately 150,000 clones in the sample, 87% are singletons; the top ten hold more than 0.8%. Specimen: peripheral blood. These receptors were obtained from a woman aged 50 to 60 with acute or convalescent COVID-19.

Remarks on this clone: Other DNA sequences in this sample translate to the same CDR3. The rearrangement joins TRBV12-3 or TRBV12-4 to TRBJ2-1, with D tentatively TRBD1 (5 bases). This CDR3 region has 12 residues. The ends were cut back, 2 bases at V and 6 bases at J, with 5 bases in the middle. The CDR3 bases are TGTGCCAGCAGTTTACAGGGCAATGAGCAGTTCTTC. It translates to CASSLQGNEQFF.

The chain combines TRBV30 with TRBJ1-1; perhaps TRBD1 as D (5 bases). Germline V gene sequence: CDR1 GTSNPN, CDR2 SVGIG (reference sequence). V lost 3 bases and J 5 bases, leaving 16 bases between the germline ends. The CDR3 is 14 residues long. The CDR3 nucleotides read TGTGCCTGGAGCCCCCACAGGACGGTAACTGAAGCTTTCTTT. This encodes CAWSPHRTVTEAFF.

This chain joins TRBV19 and TRBJ1-3, with TRBD1 matching over 7 bases. The CDR3 runs 16 residues. Germline-derived CDR1 and CDR2 are LNHDA and SQIVND (reference sequence). After removal of 6 bases from V and 0 bases from J, the junction contained 8 bases not matched to a gene. The CDR3 is CASSPEDRSSGNTIYF. The CDR3 nucleotides read TGTGCCAGTAGCCCGGAGGACAGGAGCTCTGGAAACACCATATATTTT.

The rearrangement joins TRBV11-3 to TRBJ1-1; 7 nucleotides agree with TRBD1. There are 12 residues in the CDR3. V shed 5 bases, J shed 5 bases, and the junction held 2 bases outside the gene matches. In germline, CDR1 is SGHNT, CDR2 YENEEA. The CDR3 DNA follows: TGTGCCAGCAGCCTCAGGGGGACTGAAGCTTTCTTT. Amino acids: CASSLRGTEAFF.

The rearrangement links TRBV5-1 to TRBJ2-7, with TRBD2 as a possible D gene (5 bases). Germline assignment: CDR1 SGHRS and CDR2 YFSETQ. V was pared by 5 bases and J by 7 bases, with 19 bases between. The CDR3 sequence is 14 residues long. The CDR3 coding sequence is TGCGCCAGCAGTTCGGAGACGGGAACCGTAGAGCAGTACTTC. Protein sequence: CASSSETGTVEQYF.

V usage is TRBV5-8 and J usage is TRBJ1-6; D may be TRBD1 (6 bases). The CDR3 has 15 residues. Germline loops: CDR1 SGHTS, CDR2 YDEGEE. The germline V and J ends were trimmed by 1 base and 8 bases, with 13 bases remaining between them. In DNA form, the CDR3 reads TGTGCCAGCAGCTTGTATTCAGGGGTTGATTCACCCCTCCACTTT. As protein: CASSLYSGVDSPLHF.

The CDR3 reads CASSVGWGDRDPFNYGYTF. CDR3 coding DNA: TGTGCCAGCAGCGTAGGCTGGGGGGACAGGGACCCCTTTAACTATGGCTACACCTTC. The chain uses TRBV9 and TRBJ1-2; 9 nucleotides match TRBD1. The V segment lost 0 bases and the J segment 1 base; nucleotides outside the gene matches: 13. Germline values: CDR1 SGDLS, CDR2 YYNGEE. The CDR3 has 19 residues.

This chain joins TRBV7-3 and TRBJ2-3, with 16 bases lining up with TRBD2. The germline CDR1 and CDR2 sequences are SGHTA and FQGTGA. CDR3 length equals 19 residues. Trimming took 2 bases from V and 6 from J; bases not matched to a gene: 11. Here the CDR3 DNA reads TGTGCCAGCAGCTTAGTAGGCGGGACTAGCGGGAGGGCAGGCGATACGCAGTATTTT. This translates into CASSLVGGTSGRAGDTQYF.

The V gene is TRBV27, the J gene TRBJ2-7; D is possibly TRBD1 (5 bases). The CDR3 spans 14 residues. Germline V lookup: CDR1 MNHEY, CDR2 SMNVEV (reference sequence). The V end was cut by 3 bases, the J end by 5 bases, with 14 bases between. The CDR3 here is CASSFRAWGDEQYF. The DNA of the CDR3 is TGTGCCAGCAGTTTCAGGGCTTGGGGTGACGAGCAGTACTTC.

The chain is built from TRBV10-1 and TRBJ2-2; the match to TRBD2 covers 7 bases. V trimming: 4 bases; J trimming: 1 base; junction bases outside the gene matches: 3. CDR1 and CDR2 (germline): WNHNN, SYGVQD (reference sequence). There are 15 residues in the CDR3. The CDR3 is CASSGTSENTGELFF. The DNA of the CDR3 is TGCGCCAGCAGTGGCACTAGCGAGAACACCGGGGAGCTGTTTTTT.

The genes are TRBV3-1 (or the pseudogene TRBV3-2) and TRBJ2-7, with 7 bases fitting TRBD2. CDR3 length: 15 amino acids. Germline CDR1 is LGHDT and CDR2 is YNNKEL (reference sequence). With 4 bases clipped from V and 1 base from J, the junction kept 7 bases outside the gene matches. CDR3 amino acids: CASSLGLGDSYEQYF. The CDR3 region has the DNA TGTGCCAGCAGCCTAGGACTAGGGGATTCCTACGAGCAGTACTTC.

The J gene is TRBJ2-1, the V gene TRBV29-1, with D perhaps matching TRBD2 (5 bases). The CDR3 is 14 residues long. Germline V CDR1 and CDR2: SQVTM, ANQGSEA. V lost 4 bases to trimming and J lost 8 bases, with 18 bases between them. This CDR3 reads CSVALAAGGYEQFF. The DNA of the CDR3 is TGCAGCGTTGCTCTGGCGGCAGGAGGATATGAGCAGTTCTTC.

V usage is TRBV28 and J usage is TRBJ1-1; 7 nucleotides agree with TRBD1. Germline values: CDR1 MDHEN, CDR2 SYDVKM. The CDR3 runs to 13 residues. With V trimmed by 6 bases and J by 4 bases, 5 bases remained unmatched. The CDR3 protein is CASREQGSTEAFF. CDR3 DNA: TGTGCCAGCAGGGAACAGGGGAGCACTGAAGCTTTCTTT.

V and J are TRBV11-2 and TRBJ2-1; TRBD2 matches at 13 bases. The CDR3 is 17 residues long. V lost 5 bases and J lost 2; bases outside the gene matches: 6. Germline values: CDR1 SGHAT, CDR2 FQNNGV. CDR3 in amino acids: CASSLRTSGGAYNEQFF. The CDR3 DNA reads as TGTGCCAGCAGCCTCCGGACTAGCGGGGGAGCCTACAATGAGCAGTTCTTC.

On this clone itself: This sample also contains other DNA sequences that code for the same CDR3. The chain uses TRBV3-1 (or the pseudogene TRBV3-2) and TRBJ1-4; 10 positions agree with TRBD1. The trim removed 2 bases at V and 4 bases at J, leaving 1 base unmatched. The CDR3 is made up of 15 amino acids. Germline CDR1 LGHDT, CDR2 YNNKEL (reference sequence). CDR3 bases: TGTGCCAGCAGCCAACGGGACAGGGGTAATGAAAAACTGTTTTTT. Translated: CASSQRDRGNEKLFF.

The genes are TRBV5-5 and TRBJ2-3; TRBD2 matches 8 bases. V lost 0 bases, J lost 8 bases, and 11 bases stayed unmatched. CDR1 SGHKS and CDR2 YYEKEE come from the germline V gene (reference sequence). The CDR3 extends over 16 amino acids. The CDR3: CASSLATTSGFGTQYF. CDR3 in DNA: TGTGCCAGCAGCTTGGCCACCACTAGCGGTTTTGGTACGCAGTATTTT.

This clone was observed a single time. The V gene is TRBV3-1 (or the pseudogene TRBV3-2), the J gene TRBJ1-3; 8 positions agree with TRBD1. Germline-derived CDR1 and CDR2 are LGHDT and YNNKEL (reference sequence). CDR3 length equals 16 residues. Trimming cost V 3 bases and J 1 base; bases outside gene matches: 5. CDR3 sequence reads: CASSQTGTGSGNTIYF. CDR3 bases: TGTGCCAGCAGCCAGACCGGGACAGGATCTGGAAACACCATATATTTT.

The rearrangement links TRBV18 to TRBJ1-4; weak D call: TRBD1 (5 bases). The CDR3 has 15 residues. V was pared by 2 bases and J by 4 bases, with 11 bases between. From germline, CDR1 is KGHSH and CDR2 LQKENI. The CDR3, as DNA: TGTGCCAGCTCACCAGGAGGGGCCCTTAATGAAAAACTGTTTTTT. Its translation: CASSPGGALNEKLFF.

J is TRBJ1-5 and V is TRBV3-1 (or the pseudogene TRBV3-2); the D gene is possibly TRBD1 (5 bases). The CDR3 has 14 residues. V lost 5 bases to trimming and J lost 4 bases, with 12 bases between them. Germline values: CDR1 LGHDT, CDR2 YNNKEL (reference sequence). The CDR3 region has the DNA TGTGCCAGCAGCGAGGACAAGAGTAATCAGCCCCAGCATTTT. Protein sequence: CASSEDKSNQPQHF.

V gene TRBV5-1 combines with J gene TRBJ2-7, with 8 bases that match TRBD2. The CDR3 covers 15 residues. Germline assignment: CDR1 SGHRS and CDR2 YFSETQ. V gave up 1 base and J gave up 5 bases; unmatched junction bases: 8. For the CDR3, the DNA is TGCGCCAGCAGCTTGCTGGCGGGAGGAGTCCACGAGCAGTACTTC. The encoded protein is CASSLLAGGVHEQYF. The entire variable domain, with the rest obtained from reference TRBV5-1 and TRBJ2-7, is as follows: KAGVTQTPRYLIKTRGQQVTLSCSPISGHRSVSWYQQTPGQGLQFLFEYFSETQRNKGNFPGRFSGRQFSNSRSEMNVSTLELGDSALYLCASSLLAGGVHEQYFGPGTRLTVT.

This chain links TRBV2 with TRBJ1-5; D gene uncertain. CDR1 is SNHLY and CDR2 is FYNNEI in the germline V gene. V was shortened by 4 bases and J by 1 base, with 11 bases between the two germline ends. The CDR3 consists of 15 residues. The chain's CDR3 is CASSGGLGSNQPQHF. The DNA of the CDR3 is TGTGCCAGCAGTGGAGGGCTTGGAAGCAATCAGCCCCAGCATTTT.

V and J are TRBV29-1 and TRBJ1-1; a weak D match, TRBD1 (5 bases). Trimming took 4 bases from V and 0 from J, leaving 18 bases between them. The length of the CDR3 is 16 residues. The germline CDR1 and CDR2 sequences are SQVTM and ANQGSEA. The CDR3 loop is CSVVTVTGVLNTEAFF. The CDR3 DNA follows: TGCAGCGTTGTTACCGTGACGGGGGTTTTGAACACTGAAGCTTTCTTT.

This chain uses TRBV9 with TRBJ2-7, with TRBD1 matching 7 bases. V lost 3 bases and J lost 3; bases outside the gene matches: 9. Germline-derived CDR1 and CDR2 are SGDLS and YYNGEE. The CDR3 is 15 residues long. The CDR3 DNA follows: TGTGCCAGCAGCGCCAGACAGGGTGGGGGCTACGAGCAGTACTTC. Translating it yields CASSARQGGGYEQYF. Full variable domain (missing parts from reference TRBV9 and TRBJ2-7): DSGVTQTPKHLITATGQRVTLRCSPRSGDLSVYWYQQSLDQGLQFLIQYYNGEERAKGNILERFSAQQFPDLHSELNLSSLELGDSALYFCASSARQGGGYEQYFGPGTRLTVT.

This sequence joins TRBV28 and TRBJ2-1; TRBD2 matches at 7 bases. The CDR3 extends over 13 amino acids. CDR1 is MDHEN, CDR2 SYDVKM, per germline. V was pared by 7 bases and J by 6 bases, with 6 bases of the junction left unmatched. This chain's CDR3 is CASTLARSNEQFF. The CDR3 bases are TGTGCCAGCACACTAGCGCGAAGCAATGAGCAGTTCTTC.

The chain is built from TRBV5-5 and TRBJ2-5; D might be TRBD2 (5 bases). Germline lookup yields CDR1 SGHKS and CDR2 YYEKEE (reference sequence). The CDR3 contains 13 residues. The V end lost 2 bases, the J end lost 3 bases, and 8 bases lay between the germline ends. For the CDR3, the DNA is TGTGCCAGCAGCTTTGTCGGGGAAGAGACCCAGTACTTC. Encoded protein: CASSFVGEETQYF. Filled out from reference TRBV5-5 and TRBJ2-5, the complete variable domain reads DAGVTQSPTHLIKTRGQQVTLRCSPISGHKSVSWYQQVLGQGPQFIFQYYEKEERGRGNFPDRFSARQFPNYSSELNVNALLLGDSALYLCASSFVGEETQYFGPGTRLLVL.